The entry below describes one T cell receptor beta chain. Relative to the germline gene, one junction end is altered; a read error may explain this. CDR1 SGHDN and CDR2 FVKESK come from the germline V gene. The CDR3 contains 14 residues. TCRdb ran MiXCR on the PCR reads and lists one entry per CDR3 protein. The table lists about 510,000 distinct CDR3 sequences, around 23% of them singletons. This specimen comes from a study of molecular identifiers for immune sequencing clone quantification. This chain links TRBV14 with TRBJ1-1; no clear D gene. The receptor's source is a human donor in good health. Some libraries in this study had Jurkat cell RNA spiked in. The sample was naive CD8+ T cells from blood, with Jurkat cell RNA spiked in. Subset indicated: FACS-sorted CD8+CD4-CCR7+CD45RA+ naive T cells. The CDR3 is CASSQGSWLTEALF. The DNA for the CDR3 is TGTGCCAGCAGCCAAGGCAGTTGGTTGACTGAAGCTCTCTTT.